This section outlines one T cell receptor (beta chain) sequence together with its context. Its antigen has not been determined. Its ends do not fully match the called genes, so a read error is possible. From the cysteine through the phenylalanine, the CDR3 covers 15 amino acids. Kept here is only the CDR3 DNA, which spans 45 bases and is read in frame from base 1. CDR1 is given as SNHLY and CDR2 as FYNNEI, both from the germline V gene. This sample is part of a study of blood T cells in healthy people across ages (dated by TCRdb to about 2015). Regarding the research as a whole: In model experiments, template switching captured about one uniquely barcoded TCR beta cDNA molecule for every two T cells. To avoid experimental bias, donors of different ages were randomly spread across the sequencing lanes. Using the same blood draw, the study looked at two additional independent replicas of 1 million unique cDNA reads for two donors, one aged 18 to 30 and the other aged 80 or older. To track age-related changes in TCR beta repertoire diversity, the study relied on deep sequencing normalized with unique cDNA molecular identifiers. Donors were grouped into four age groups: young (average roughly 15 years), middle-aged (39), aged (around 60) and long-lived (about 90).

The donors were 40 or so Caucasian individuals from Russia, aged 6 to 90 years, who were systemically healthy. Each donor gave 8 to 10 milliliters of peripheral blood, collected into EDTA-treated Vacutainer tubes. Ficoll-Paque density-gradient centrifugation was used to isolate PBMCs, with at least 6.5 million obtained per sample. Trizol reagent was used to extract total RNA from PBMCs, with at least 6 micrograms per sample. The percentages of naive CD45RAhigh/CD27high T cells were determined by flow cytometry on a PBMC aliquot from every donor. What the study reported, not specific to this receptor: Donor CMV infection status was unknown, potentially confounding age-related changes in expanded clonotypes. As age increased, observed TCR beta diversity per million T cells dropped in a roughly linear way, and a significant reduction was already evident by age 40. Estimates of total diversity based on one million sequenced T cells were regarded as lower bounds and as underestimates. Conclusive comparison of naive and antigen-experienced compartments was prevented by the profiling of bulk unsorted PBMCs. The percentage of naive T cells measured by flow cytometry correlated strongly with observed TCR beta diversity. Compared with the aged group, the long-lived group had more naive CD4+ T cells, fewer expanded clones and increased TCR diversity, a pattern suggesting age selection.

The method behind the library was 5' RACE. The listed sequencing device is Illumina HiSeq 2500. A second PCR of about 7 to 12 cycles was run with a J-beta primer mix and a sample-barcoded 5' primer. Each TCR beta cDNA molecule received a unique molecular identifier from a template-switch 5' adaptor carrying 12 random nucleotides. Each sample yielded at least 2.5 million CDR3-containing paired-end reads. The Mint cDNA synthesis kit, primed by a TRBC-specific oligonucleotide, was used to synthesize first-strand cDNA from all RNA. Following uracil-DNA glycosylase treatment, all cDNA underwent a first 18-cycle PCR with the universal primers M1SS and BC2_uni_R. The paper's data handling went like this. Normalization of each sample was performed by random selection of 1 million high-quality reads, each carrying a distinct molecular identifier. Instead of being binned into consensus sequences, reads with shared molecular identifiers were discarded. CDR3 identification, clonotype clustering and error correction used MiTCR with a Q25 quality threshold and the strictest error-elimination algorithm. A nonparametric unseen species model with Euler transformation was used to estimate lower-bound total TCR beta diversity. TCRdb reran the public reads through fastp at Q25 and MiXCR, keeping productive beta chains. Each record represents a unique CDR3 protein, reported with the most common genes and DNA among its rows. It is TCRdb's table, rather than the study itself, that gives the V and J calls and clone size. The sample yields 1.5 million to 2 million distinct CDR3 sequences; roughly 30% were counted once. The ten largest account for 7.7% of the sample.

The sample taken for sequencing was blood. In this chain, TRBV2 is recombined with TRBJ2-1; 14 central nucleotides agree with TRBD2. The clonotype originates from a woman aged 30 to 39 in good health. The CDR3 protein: CATSTGTSGSNVQFF. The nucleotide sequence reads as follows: TGTGCCACGTCGACCGGGACTAGCGGGAGCAATGTGCAGTTCTTC.